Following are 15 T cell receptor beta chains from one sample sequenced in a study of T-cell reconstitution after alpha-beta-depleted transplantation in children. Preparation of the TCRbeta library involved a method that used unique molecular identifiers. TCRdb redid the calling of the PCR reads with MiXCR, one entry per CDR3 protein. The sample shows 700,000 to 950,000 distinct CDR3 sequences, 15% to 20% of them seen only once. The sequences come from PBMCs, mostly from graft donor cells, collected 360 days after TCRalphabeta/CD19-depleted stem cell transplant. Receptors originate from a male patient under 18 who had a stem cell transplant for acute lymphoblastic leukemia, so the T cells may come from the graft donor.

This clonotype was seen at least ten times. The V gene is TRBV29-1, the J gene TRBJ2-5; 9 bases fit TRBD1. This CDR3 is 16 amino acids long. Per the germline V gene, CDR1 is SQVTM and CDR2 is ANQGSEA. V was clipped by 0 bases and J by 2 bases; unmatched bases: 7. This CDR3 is CSVEDDTGGIQETQYF. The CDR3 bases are TGCAGCGTTGAAGATGACACAGGGGGCATACAAGAGACCCAGTACTTC.

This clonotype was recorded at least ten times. This chain's CDR3 is CASSLYRETDTQYF. In nucleotides, the CDR3 is TGTGCCAGCAGTTTATACAGGGAGACAGATACGCAGTATTTT. The rearrangement joins TRBV27 to TRBJ2-3; TRBD1 might be the D (6 bases). The CDR3 length is 14 residues. The V end was cut by 1 base, the J end by 3 bases, with 8 bases between. Germline-derived CDR1 and CDR2 are MNHEY and SMNVEV (reference sequence).

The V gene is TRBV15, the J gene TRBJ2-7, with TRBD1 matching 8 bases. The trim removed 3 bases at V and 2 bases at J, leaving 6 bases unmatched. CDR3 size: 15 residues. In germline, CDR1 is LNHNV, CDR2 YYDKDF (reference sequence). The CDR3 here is CATSRTRDRPYEQYF. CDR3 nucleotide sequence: TGTGCCACCAGCAGGACCCGGGACAGGCCCTACGAGCAGTACTTC.

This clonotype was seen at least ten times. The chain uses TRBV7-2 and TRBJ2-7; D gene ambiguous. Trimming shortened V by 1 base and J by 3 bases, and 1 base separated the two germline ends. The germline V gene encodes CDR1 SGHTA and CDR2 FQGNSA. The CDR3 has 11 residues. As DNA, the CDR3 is TGTGCCAGCAGCTTAGTCTACGAGCAGTACTTC. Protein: CASSLVYEQYF.

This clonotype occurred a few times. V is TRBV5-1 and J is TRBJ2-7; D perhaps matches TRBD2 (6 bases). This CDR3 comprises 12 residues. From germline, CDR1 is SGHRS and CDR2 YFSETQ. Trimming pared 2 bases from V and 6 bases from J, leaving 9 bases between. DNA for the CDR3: TGCGCCAGCAGCTTATTTAGCGGCGAGCAGTACTTC. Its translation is CASSLFSGEQYF.

The CDR3 region has the DNA TGTGCCAGCAGCGTCAGCGGCAGGTGGAACACTGAAGCTTTCTTT. Its translation is CASSVSGRWNTEAFF. The chain carries TRBV9 and TRBJ1-1; D uncertain. This CDR3 has 15 amino acids. Trimming stripped 2 bases from V and 1 base from J, with 12 bases between. Looked up from germline, CDR1 is SGDLS and CDR2 is YYNGEE.

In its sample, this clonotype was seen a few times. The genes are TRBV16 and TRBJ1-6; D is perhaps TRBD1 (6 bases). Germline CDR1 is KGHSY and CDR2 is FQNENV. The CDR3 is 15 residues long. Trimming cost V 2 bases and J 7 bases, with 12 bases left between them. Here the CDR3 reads CASSQTGALNSPLHF. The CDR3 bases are TGTGCCAGCAGCCAAACGGGGGCCCTCAATTCACCCCTCCACTTT. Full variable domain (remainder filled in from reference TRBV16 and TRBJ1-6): GEEVAQTPKHLVRGEGQKAKLYCAPIKGHSYVFWYQQVLKNEFKFLISFQNENVFDETGMPKERFSAKCLPNSPCSLEIQATKLEDSAVYFCASSQTGALNSPLHFGNGTRLTVT.

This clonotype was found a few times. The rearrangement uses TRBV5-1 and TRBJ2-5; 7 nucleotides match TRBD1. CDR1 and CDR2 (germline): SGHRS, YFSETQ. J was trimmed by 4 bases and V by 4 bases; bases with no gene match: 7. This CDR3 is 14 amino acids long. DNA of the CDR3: TGCGCCAGCAGCCCACAGGGGTCAGGAGAGACCCAGTACTTC. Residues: CASSPQGSGETQYF.

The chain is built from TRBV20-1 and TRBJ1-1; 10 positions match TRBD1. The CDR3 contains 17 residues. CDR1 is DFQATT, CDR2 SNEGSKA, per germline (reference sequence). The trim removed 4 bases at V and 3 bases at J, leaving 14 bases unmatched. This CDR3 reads CSAIETGTGVYYTEAFF. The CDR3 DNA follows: TGCAGTGCTATAGAAACCGGGACAGGGGTATATTACACTGAAGCTTTCTTT.

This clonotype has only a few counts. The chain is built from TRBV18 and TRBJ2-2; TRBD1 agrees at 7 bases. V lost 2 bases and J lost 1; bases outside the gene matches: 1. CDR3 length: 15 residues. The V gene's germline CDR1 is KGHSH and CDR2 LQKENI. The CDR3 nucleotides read TGTGCCAGCTCACCAAGGACAGGGAACACCGGGGAGCTGTTTTTT. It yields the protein CASSPRTGNTGELFF.

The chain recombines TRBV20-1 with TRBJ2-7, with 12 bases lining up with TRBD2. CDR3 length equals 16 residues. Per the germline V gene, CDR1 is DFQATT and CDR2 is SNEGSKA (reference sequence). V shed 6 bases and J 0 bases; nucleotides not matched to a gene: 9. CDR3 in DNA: TGCAGTGCGGAGGGACTAGCGGGTTTACTCTCCTACGAGCAGTACTTC. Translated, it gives CSAEGLAGLLSYEQYF.

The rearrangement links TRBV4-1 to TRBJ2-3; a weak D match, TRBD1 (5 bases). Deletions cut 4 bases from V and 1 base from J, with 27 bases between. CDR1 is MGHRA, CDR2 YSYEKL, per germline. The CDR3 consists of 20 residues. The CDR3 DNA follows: TGCGCCAGCAGCCCCCTCATTCCCAACAGGCTGATCACTGGCACAGATACGCAGTATTTT. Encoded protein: CASSPLIPNRLITGTDTQYF.

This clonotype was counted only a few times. The chain's CDR3 is CASSPFGHEQYF. As DNA, the CDR3 is TGTGCCAGCAGCCCCTTTGGCCACGAGCAGTACTTC. The V and J genes are TRBV7-8 and TRBJ2-7; D uncertain. This CDR3 contains 12 residues. Germline values: CDR1 SGHVS, CDR2 FQNEAQ. The V end was cut by 5 bases, the J end by 5 bases, with 10 bases between.

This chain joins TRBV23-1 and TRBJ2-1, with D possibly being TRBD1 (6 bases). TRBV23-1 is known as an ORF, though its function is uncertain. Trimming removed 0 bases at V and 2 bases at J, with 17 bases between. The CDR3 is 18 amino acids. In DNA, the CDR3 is TGCGCCAGCAGTCAATCGTTCCGTTGGGGGCGGCCCTACAATGAGCAGTTCTTC. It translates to CASSQSFRWGRPYNEQFF.

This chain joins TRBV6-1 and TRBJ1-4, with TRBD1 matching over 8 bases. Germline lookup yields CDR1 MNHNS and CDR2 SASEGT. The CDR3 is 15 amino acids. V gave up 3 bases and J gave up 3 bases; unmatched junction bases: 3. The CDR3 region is CASSDRGPPNEKLFF. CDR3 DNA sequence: TGTGCCAGCAGTGACAGGGGGCCGCCTAATGAAAAACTGTTTTTT.